This TCR beta chain was documented in a study of CD8+ T cells in alopecia areata. Extracted RNA was reverse transcribed, and the resulting cDNA served as sequencing template. The assay was immunoSEQ multiplex PCR, and TCRdb's table has in-frame clones only and misses some. The sample includes hundreds of thousands of clones, 66% of them seen just once. This clone showed up just a few times. Treatment denoted: oral pan-JAK inhibitor, 5-10 mg twice daily. The receptor was derived from a human donor with alopecia areata. Source: CD4+ T cells sorted from blood, taken around week 46, from a patient treated with tofacitinib.

The chain's CDR3 is CSVERTALDTQYF. The CDR3 region has the DNA TGCAGCGTTGAACGTACGGCCCTCGATACGCAGTATTTT. V and J are TRBV29-1 and TRBJ2-3, with unresolved D. V lost 2 bases, J lost 6 bases, and 12 bases lay in between. Germline-derived CDR1 and CDR2 are SQVTM and ANQGSEA. The CDR3 consists of 13 residues.